The rows below give T cell receptor beta chains drawn from one sample of a study of T cell responses to AZD1222 COVID-19 vaccine. Sequencing was performed with immunoSEQ multiplex PCR; in TCRdb, only in-frame clones are kept and a portion is missing. This sample has roughly 150,000 clones, with approximately 92% found just once. The sample here was peripheral blood, taken on day 0 of AZD1222 vaccination. The receptors here all came from an adult in good health. Both conserved end residues are part of each CDR3. The D gene is left open where the match is weak. Only some rows state a clone size, as once, few, many or a class for expanded clones.

v_gene: TRBV27
d_gene: TRBD2
abundance: NA
j_gene: TRBJ2-1
CDR3nt: TGTGCCAGCAGTCCCTGGGCGGGAGATGTCAATGAGCAGTTCTTC
CDR3aa: CASSPWAGDVNEQFF

v_gene: TRBV10-2
d_gene: NA
abundance: NA
j_gene: TRBJ1-5
CDR3nt: TGCGCCAGCAGTGATTGGGGCGAACAGCCCCAGCATTTT
CDR3aa: CASSDWGEQPQHF

v_gene: TRBV7-9
d_gene: NA
abundance: NA
j_gene: TRBJ2-7
CDR3nt: TGTGCCAGCAGCTCTATCCCGGGACACCCATCGGGGGAGCAGTACTTC
CDR3aa: CASSSIPGHPSGEQYF

v_gene: TRBV7-9
d_gene: NA
abundance: NA
j_gene: TRBJ1-4
CDR3nt: TGTGCCAGCAGCTTAGCGGGAGCAACTAATGAAAAACTGTTTTTT
CDR3aa: CASSLAGATNEKLFF

v_gene: TRBV9
d_gene: NA
abundance: NA
j_gene: TRBJ1-2
CDR3nt: TGTGCCAGCAGCGTATTGGGGGCCGCGAGCTATGGCTACACCTTC
CDR3aa: CASSVLGAASYGYTF

v_gene: TRBV18
d_gene: NA
abundance: NA
j_gene: TRBJ2-2
CDR3nt: TGTGCCAGCTCACCCGGACACTTCGCGAACACCGGGGAGCTGTTTTTT
CDR3aa: CASSPGHFANTGELFF

v_gene: TRBV14
d_gene: TRBD2
abundance: once
j_gene: TRBJ2-1
CDR3nt: TGTGCCAGCAGCCGCACGGGGGGAAGCAATGAGCAGTTCTTC
CDR3aa: CASSRTGGSNEQFF

v_gene: TRBV4-1
d_gene: NA
abundance: NA
j_gene: TRBJ2-3
CDR3nt: TGCGCCAGCAGCCAAGTTAATTGGCTCGGCACAGATACGCAGTATTTT
CDR3aa: CASSQVNWLGTDTQYF

v_gene: TRBV29-1
d_gene: TRBD1
abundance: NA
j_gene: TRBJ2-7
CDR3nt: TGCAGCGCAAACGGGGGTAGGGACAGGGGCCACGAGCAGTACTTC
CDR3aa: CSANGGRDRGHEQYF

v_gene: TRBV4-1
d_gene: TRBD2
abundance: NA
j_gene: TRBJ2-5
CDR3nt: TGCGCCAGCAGCCAGGGACTAGCGGGGGTCGAGACCCAGTACTTC
CDR3aa: CASSQGLAGVETQYF

v_gene: TRBV7-9
d_gene: NA
abundance: NA
j_gene: TRBJ1-2
CDR3nt: TGTGCCAGCAAAAGAGATGGGGGCGACTATGGCTACACCTTC
CDR3aa: CASKRDGGDYGYTF

v_gene: TRBV6-2/TRBV6-3
d_gene: NA
abundance: NA
j_gene: TRBJ2-5
CDR3nt: TGTGCCAGCAGCGTAACCGGGACACTTACAGGGGAGACCCAGTACTTC
CDR3aa: CASSVTGTLTGETQYF

v_gene: TRBV28
d_gene: TRBD1
abundance: NA
j_gene: TRBJ2-3
CDR3nt: TGTGCCAGCAGCTCACAGGGGGTGAGGGCAGATACGCAGTATTTT
CDR3aa: CASSSQGVRADTQYF